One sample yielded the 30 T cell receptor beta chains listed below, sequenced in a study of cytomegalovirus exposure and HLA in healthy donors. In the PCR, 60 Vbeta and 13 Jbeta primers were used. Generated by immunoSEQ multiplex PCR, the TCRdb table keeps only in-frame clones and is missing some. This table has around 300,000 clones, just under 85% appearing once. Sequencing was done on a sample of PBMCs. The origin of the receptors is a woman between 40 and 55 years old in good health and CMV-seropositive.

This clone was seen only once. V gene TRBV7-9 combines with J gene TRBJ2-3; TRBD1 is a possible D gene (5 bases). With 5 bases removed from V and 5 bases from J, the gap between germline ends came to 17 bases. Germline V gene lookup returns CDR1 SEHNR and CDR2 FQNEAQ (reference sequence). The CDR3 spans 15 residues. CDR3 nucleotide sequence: TGTGCCAGCAGCCCGCCAGGGCGAGTCCAAGATACGCAGTATTTT. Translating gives CASSPPGRVQDTQYF.

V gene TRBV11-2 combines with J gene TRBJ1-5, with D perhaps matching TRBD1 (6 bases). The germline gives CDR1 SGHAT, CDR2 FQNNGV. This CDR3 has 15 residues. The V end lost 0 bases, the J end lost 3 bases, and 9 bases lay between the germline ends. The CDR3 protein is CASSLEAGDNQPQHF. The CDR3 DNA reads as TGTGCCAGCAGCTTAGAGGCAGGGGACAATCAGCCCCAGCATTTT.

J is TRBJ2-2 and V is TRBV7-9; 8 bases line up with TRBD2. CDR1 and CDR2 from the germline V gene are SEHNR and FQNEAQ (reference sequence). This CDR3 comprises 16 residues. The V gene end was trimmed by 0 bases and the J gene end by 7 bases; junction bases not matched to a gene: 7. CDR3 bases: TGTGCCAGCAGCTTAGCGGTCAGCGGGAGCGTCGGGGAGCTGTTTTTT. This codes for CASSLAVSGSVGELFF.

The CDR3 protein is CASSPQLAGDTGELFF. The CDR3 coding sequence is TGCGCCAGCAGCCCTCAACTAGCGGGGGACACCGGGGAGCTGTTTTTT. The V and J genes are TRBV5-1 and TRBJ2-2, with 11 bases identical to TRBD2. With V trimmed by 4 bases and J by 3 bases, 5 bases remained unmatched. This CDR3 comprises 16 residues. Germline CDR1 is SGHRS and CDR2 is YFSETQ.

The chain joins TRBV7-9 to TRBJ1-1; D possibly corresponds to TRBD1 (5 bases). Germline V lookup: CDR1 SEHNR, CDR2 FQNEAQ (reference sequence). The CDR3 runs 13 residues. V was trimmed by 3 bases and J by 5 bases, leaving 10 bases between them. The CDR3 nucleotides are TGTGCCAGCAGCTTTCCGGGGGGAACTGAAGCTTTCTTT. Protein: CASSFPGGTEAFF.

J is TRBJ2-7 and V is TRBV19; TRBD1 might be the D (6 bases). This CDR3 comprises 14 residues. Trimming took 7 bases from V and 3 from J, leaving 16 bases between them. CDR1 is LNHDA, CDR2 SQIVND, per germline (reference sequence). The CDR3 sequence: CASTPNDRHYEQYF. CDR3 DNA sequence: TGTGCCAGTACCCCAAATGACAGGCACTACGAGCAGTACTTC.

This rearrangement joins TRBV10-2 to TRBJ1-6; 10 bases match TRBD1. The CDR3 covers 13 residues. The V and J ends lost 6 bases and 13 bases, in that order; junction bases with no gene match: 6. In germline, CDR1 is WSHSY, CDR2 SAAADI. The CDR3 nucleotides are TGCGCCAGCAGCGGGGACAGGGGAAGGCCCCTCCACTTT. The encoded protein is CASSGDRGRPLHF.

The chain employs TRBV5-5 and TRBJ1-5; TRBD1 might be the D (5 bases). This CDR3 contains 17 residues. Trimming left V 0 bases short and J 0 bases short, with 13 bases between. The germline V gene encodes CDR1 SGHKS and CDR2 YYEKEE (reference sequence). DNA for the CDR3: TGTGCCAGCAGCTTGGGTTTAGACAGTTATAGCAATCAGCCCCAGCATTTT. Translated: CASSLGLDSYSNQPQHF.

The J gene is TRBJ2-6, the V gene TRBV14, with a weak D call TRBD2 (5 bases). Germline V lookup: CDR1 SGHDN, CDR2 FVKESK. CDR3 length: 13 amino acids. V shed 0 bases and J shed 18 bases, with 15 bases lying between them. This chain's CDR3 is CASSQDRGELRTF. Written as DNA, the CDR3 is TGTGCCAGCAGCCAAGATCGTGGGGAGTTGAGGACTTTC.

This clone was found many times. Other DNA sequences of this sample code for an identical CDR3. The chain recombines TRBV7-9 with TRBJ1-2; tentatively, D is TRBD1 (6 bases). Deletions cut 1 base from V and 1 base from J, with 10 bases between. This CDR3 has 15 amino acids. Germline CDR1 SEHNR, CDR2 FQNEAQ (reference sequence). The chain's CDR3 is CASSLGTDFNYGYTF. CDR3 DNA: TGTGCCAGCAGCTTAGGGACAGACTTTAACTATGGCTACACCTTC.

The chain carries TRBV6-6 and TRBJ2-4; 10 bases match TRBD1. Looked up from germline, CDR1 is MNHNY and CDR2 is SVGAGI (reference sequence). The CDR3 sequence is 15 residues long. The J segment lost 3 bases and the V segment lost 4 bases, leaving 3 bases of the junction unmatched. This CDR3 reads CASSSGQGGKNIQYF. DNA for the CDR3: TGTGCCAGCAGTTCTGGACAGGGGGGCAAAAACATTCAGTACTTC.

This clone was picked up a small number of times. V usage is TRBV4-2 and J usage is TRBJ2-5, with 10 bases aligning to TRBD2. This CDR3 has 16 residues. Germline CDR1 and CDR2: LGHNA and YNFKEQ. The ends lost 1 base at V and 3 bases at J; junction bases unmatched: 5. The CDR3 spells CASSQAFGLAEETQYF. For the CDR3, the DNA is TGTGCCAGCAGCCAAGCTTTTGGACTAGCGGAAGAGACCCAGTACTTC.

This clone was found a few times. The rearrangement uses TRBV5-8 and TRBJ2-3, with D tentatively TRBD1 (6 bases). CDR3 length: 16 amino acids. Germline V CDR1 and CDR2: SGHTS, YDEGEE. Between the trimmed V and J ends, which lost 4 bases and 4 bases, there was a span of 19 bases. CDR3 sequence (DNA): TGTGCCAGCAGCGTGGGGGCAGGGTTCGTGGCAGATACGCAGTATTTT. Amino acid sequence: CASSVGAGFVADTQYF.

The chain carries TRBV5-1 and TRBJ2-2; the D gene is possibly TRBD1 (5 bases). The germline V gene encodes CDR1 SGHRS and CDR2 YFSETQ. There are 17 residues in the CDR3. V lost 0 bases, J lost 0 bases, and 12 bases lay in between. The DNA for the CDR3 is TGCGCCAGCAGCTTGGCCCAGGGTACCCCGAACACCGGGGAGCTGTTTTTT. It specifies CASSLAQGTPNTGELFF.

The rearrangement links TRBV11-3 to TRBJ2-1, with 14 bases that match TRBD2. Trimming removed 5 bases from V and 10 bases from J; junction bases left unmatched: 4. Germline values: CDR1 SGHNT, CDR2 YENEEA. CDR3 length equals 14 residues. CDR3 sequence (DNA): TGTGCCAGCAGCAAAGGACTAGCGGGAGGAGAGCAGTTCTTC. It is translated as CASSKGLAGGEQFF.

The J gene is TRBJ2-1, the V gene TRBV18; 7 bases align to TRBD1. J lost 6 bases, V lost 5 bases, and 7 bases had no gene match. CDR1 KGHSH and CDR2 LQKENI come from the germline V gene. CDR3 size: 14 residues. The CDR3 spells CASSAGTVANEQFF. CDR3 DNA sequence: TGTGCCAGCTCAGCCGGGACAGTGGCCAATGAGCAGTTCTTC.

The CDR3 is CASSSRAGGLYEQYF. In DNA form, the CDR3 reads TGTGCCAGTTCGTCTCGGGCAGGGGGCCTCTACGAGCAGTACTTC. The V call is TRBV19, the J call TRBJ2-7, with 8 bases lining up with TRBD1. The CDR3 extends over 15 amino acids. With V trimmed by 8 bases and J by 3 bases, 12 bases remained unmatched. Germline loops: CDR1 LNHDA, CDR2 SQIVND (reference sequence).

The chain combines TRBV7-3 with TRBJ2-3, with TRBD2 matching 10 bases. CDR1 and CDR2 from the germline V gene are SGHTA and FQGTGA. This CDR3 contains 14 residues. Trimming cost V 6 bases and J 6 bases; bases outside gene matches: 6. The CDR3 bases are TGTGCCAGCAGAGCGGGAGGGCTAGGCGATACGCAGTATTTT. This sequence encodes CASRAGGLGDTQYF.

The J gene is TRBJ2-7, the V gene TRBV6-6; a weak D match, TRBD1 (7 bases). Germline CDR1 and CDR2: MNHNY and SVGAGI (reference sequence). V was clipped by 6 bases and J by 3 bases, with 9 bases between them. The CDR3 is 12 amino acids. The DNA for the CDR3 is TGTGCCAGCAGCAGGGGGGACTACGAGCAGTACTTC. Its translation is CASSRGDYEQYF.

The DNA for the CDR3 is TGTGCCAGCAGCCCCAGGGACACCATATATTTT. Amino acids: CASSPRDTIYF. V usage is TRBV13 and J usage is TRBJ1-3; D might be TRBD1 (5 bases). The V end lost 5 bases, the J end lost 8 bases, and 7 bases lay between the germline ends. Germline V gene data show CDR1 as PRHDT and CDR2 as FYEKMQ (reference sequence). The CDR3 is 11 amino acids.

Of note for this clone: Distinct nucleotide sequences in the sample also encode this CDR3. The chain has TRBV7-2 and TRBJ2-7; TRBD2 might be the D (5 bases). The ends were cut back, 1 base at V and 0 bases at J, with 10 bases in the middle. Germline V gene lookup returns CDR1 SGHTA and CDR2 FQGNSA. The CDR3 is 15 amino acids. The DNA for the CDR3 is TGTGCCAGCAGCTTAGTACTAGGGAGCTCCTACGAGCAGTACTTC. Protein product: CASSLVLGSSYEQYF.

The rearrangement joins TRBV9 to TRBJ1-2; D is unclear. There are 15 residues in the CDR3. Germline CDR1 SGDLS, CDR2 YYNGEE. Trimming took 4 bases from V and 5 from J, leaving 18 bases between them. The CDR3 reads CASSSRRSDIYGYTF. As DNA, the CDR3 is TGTGCCAGCAGCTCCCGCAGATCCGACATATATGGCTACACCTTC.

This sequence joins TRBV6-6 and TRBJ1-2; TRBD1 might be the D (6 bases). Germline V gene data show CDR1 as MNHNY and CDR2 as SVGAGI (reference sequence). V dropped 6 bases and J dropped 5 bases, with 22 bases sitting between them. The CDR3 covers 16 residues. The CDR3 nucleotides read TGTGCCAGCAGGGCCACCGGGACACTGGATGGGTATGGCTACACCTTC. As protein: CASRATGTLDGYGYTF.

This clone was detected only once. This CDR3 reads CSARVSGELFF. The CDR3 DNA reads TGCAGTGCTAGAGTGTCTGGGGAGCTGTTTTTT. This chain joins TRBV20-1 and TRBJ2-2; the D is unclear. The CDR3 length is 11 residues. The V end was cut by 1 base, the J end by 8 bases, with 5 bases between. Per the germline V gene, CDR1 is DFQATT and CDR2 is SNEGSKA (reference sequence).

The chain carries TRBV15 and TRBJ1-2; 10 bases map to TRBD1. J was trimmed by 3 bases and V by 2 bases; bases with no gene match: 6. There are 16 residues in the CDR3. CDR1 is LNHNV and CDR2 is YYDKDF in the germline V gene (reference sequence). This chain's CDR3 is CATSRQGQGTYYGYTF. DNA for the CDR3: TGTGCCACCAGCAGACAGGGACAGGGGACTTACTATGGCTACACCTTC.

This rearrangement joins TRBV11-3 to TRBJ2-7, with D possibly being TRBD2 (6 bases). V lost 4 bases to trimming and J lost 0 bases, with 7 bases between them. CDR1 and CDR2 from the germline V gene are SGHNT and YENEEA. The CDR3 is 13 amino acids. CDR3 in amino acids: CASSWEDSYEQYF. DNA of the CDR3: TGTGCCAGCAGCTGGGAGGACTCCTACGAGCAGTACTTC.

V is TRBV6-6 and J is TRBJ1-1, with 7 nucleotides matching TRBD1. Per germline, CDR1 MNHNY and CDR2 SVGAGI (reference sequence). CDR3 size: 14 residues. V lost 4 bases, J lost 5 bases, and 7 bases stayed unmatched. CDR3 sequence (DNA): TGTGCCAGCAGTTTACAGGGGCCTTTAACTGAAGCTTTCTTT. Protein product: CASSLQGPLTEAFF.

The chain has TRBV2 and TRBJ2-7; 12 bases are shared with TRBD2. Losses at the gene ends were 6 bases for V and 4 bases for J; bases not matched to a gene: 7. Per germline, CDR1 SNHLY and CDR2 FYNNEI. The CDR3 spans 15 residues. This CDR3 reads CASRRTSGTGYEQYF. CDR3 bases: TGTGCCAGCAGGCGGACTAGCGGGACCGGGTACGAGCAGTACTTC.

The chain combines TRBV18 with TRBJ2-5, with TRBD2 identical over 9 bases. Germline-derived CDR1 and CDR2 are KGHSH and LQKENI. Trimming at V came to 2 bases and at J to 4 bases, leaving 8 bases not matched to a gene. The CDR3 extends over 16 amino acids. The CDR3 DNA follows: TGTGCCAGCTCACCAATTGTTAGCGGGAGTGGAGAGACCCAGTACTTC. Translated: CASSPIVSGSGETQYF.

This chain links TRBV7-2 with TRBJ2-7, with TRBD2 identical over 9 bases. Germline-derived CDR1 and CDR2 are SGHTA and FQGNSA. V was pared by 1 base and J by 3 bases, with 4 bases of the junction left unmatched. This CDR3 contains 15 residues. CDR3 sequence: CASSLEGTSLYEQYF. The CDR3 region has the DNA TGTGCCAGCAGCTTAGAGGGGACTAGCCTCTACGAGCAGTACTTC.